These 22 T cell receptor beta chains were sequenced from one sample in a study of blood T cell repertoires in COVID-19. The data were produced by immunoSEQ multiplex PCR, yet TCRdb's version contains in-frame clones alone and is incomplete. Found here are some 85,000 clones, roughly 74% of them singletons; the top ten hold about 6%. Material for sequencing was peripheral blood. These receptors were taken from a man between 65 and 85 years old with COVID-19, enrolled during active disease.

The sample holds a few counts of this clone. The J gene is TRBJ1-5, the V gene TRBV10-1, with D hard to call. Between the trimmed V and J ends, which lost 9 bases and 0 bases, there was a span of 15 bases. The CDR3 sequence is 15 residues long. Germline CDR1 reads WNHNN; CDR2 reads SYGVQD (reference sequence). The CDR3 DNA sequence: TGCGCCAGATTCTCGCACTTTTCTAGCAATCAGCCCCAGCATTTT. This gives the protein CARFSHFSSNQPQHF.

This clone showed up just a few times. Here the CDR3 DNA reads TGTGCCAGCACCCCAAGACAGGGGGTAACCGGGGAGCTGTTTTTT. This translates into CASTPRQGVTGELFF. The genes are TRBV6-2 or TRBV6-3 and TRBJ2-2, with TRBD1 matching over 9 bases. The CDR3 has 15 amino acids. V trimming: 7 bases; J trimming: 5 bases; junction bases outside the gene matches: 8. Germline-derived CDR1 and CDR2 are MNHEY and SVGEGT.

The chain joins TRBV7-6 to TRBJ1-6; 9 bases are a match to TRBD1. Trimming cost V 5 bases and J 7 bases; bases outside gene matches: 9. Germline V CDR1 and CDR2: SGHVS, FNYEAQ. The CDR3 runs to 16 residues. The CDR3 region is CASSLNPGTGNSPLHF. The DNA of the CDR3 is TGTGCCAGCAGCCTTAATCCCGGGACAGGGAATTCACCCCTCCACTTT.

The table lists this clone with a count of one. The V call is TRBV7-2, the J call TRBJ2-3; D gene unclear. CDR3 length: 12 amino acids. The germline CDR1 and CDR2 sequences are SGHTA and FQGNSA. V shed 5 bases and J shed 6 bases, with 9 bases lying between them. CDR3 region: CASSVSRDTQYF. CDR3 DNA sequence: TGTGCCAGCAGCGTGAGCCGGGATACGCAGTATTTT.

The CDR3 loop is CASSLTTIGAFF. CDR3 nucleotide sequence: TGTGCCAGCAGCTTAACAACTATTGGGGCTTTCTTT. This chain links TRBV7-2 with TRBJ1-1; D remains unclear. This CDR3 is 12 amino acids long. Germline CDR1 SGHTA, CDR2 FQGNSA. The germline V and J ends were trimmed by 2 bases and 11 bases, with 12 bases remaining between them.

The J gene is TRBJ2-7, the V gene TRBV2; 7 bases match TRBD1. The length of the CDR3 is 11 residues. Germline V gene lookup returns CDR1 SNHLY and CDR2 FYNNEI. DNA for the CDR3: TGTGCAGGGGGCAGGGGCTACGAGCAGTACTTC. Its translation is CAGGRGYEQYF.

The rearrangement uses TRBV6-5 and TRBJ1-1; D possibly corresponds to TRBD1 (6 bases). This CDR3 region has 13 residues. V gave up 11 bases and J gave up 4 bases, with 17 bases separating them. Germline assignment: CDR1 MNHEY and CDR2 SVGAGI. The CDR3 reads CACNKQGATEAFF. DNA of the CDR3: TGTGCCTGTAATAAACAGGGAGCCACTGAAGCTTTCTTT.

V gene TRBV3-1 (or the pseudogene TRBV3-2) combines with J gene TRBJ1-1; D perhaps matches TRBD1 (6 bases). Trimming removed 8 bases at V and 6 bases at J, with 28 bases between. Germline V gene lookup returns CDR1 LGHDT and CDR2 YNNKEL (reference sequence). This CDR3 comprises 17 residues. The DNA of the CDR3 is TGTGCCAGCCGCTCGGACAGAACCTTTACTAACATCGCTGAAGCTTTCTTT. This gives the protein CASRSDRTFTNIAEAFF.

The V and J genes are TRBV11-3 and TRBJ2-5; TRBD1 aligns across 10 bases. Germline V gives CDR1 SGHNT, CDR2 YENEEA. The CDR3 is 17 amino acids. The V and J ends lost 5 bases and 0 bases, in that order; junction bases with no gene match: 9. The CDR3 DNA reads TGTGCCAGCAGCCATGGGGCGGGGACAGGGGACCAAGAGACCCAGTACTTC. Translated, it gives CASSHGAGTGDQETQYF. The full variable domain, in which reference TRBV11-3 and TRBJ2-5 provide the parts outside the CDR3, is EAGVVQSPRYKIIEKKQPVAFWCNPISGHNTLYWYLQNLGQGPELLIRYENEEAVDDSQLPKDRFSAERLKGVDSTLKIQPAELGDSAVYLCASSHGAGTGDQETQYFGPGTRLLVL.

This sequence joins TRBV7-8 and TRBJ2-5; D is unresolved. Germline V gene data show CDR1 as SGHVS and CDR2 as FQNEAQ. This CDR3 has 13 amino acids. V shed 11 bases and J shed 1 base, with 14 bases lying between them. In DNA, the CDR3 is TGTGCCTTCACTGTAGGCGGCCAAGAGACCCAGTACTTC. Translated, it gives CAFTVGGQETQYF.

This clone was counted ten times or more. The chain joins TRBV7-9 to TRBJ2-6; 11 bases align to TRBD2. The V segment lost 4 bases and the J segment 2 bases; nucleotides outside the gene matches: 10. CDR1 and CDR2 from the germline V gene are SEHNR and FQNEAQ (reference sequence). There are 19 residues in the CDR3. The CDR3 spells CASSSGASGRLAGANVLTF. The CDR3 DNA is TGTGCCAGCAGCTCTGGGGCTAGCGGGAGGTTAGCTGGGGCCAACGTCCTGACTTTC.

The genes are TRBV5-6 and TRBJ2-3; TRBD2 matches 9 bases. After removal of 3 bases from V and 4 bases from J, the junction contained 9 bases not matched to a gene. Germline V gives CDR1 SGHDT, CDR2 YYEEEE. There are 16 residues in the CDR3. This chain's CDR3 is CASSYAGTSRADTQYF. In nucleotides, the CDR3 is TGTGCCAGCAGCTACGCCGGGACTAGCAGGGCAGATACGCAGTATTTT.

The V gene is TRBV5-1, the J gene TRBJ2-3; 13 bases match TRBD2. J lost 7 bases, V lost 5 bases, and 7 bases had no gene match. Germline CDR1 SGHRS, CDR2 YFSETQ. The CDR3 totals 15 residues. CDR3 DNA sequence: TGCGCCAGCAGATGGACTAGCGGGAGTGAGAATACGCAGTATTTT. It encodes CASRWTSGSENTQYF. The variable domain in full, completed from reference TRBV5-1 and TRBJ2-3, reads KAGVTQTPRYLIKTRGQQVTLSCSPISGHRSVSWYQQTPGQGLQFLFEYFSETQRNKGNFPGRFSGRQFSNSRSEMNVSTLELGDSALYLCASRWTSGSENTQYFGPGTRLTVL.

This chain uses TRBV7-9 with TRBJ1-4; TRBD1 matches 7 bases. The CDR3 extends over 14 amino acids. After removal of 2 bases from V and 7 bases from J, the junction contained 4 bases not matched to a gene. Germline CDR1 SEHNR, CDR2 FQNEAQ (reference sequence). CDR3 bases: TGTGCCAGCAGCTTACGGGACAGAGTTGAAAAACTGTTTTTT. It specifies CASSLRDRVEKLFF.

This clone was counted a few times. The rearrangement uses TRBV21-1 and TRBJ2-7; the table's D call, TRBD2, has no DNA check behind it. TRBV21-1 is a pseudogene segment. This CDR3 is 12 amino acids long. Here the CDR3 reads CASSNLIREQYF. The CDR3 DNA sequence: TGTGCCAGCAGCAACTTAATACGGGAGCAGTACTTC.

The chain is built from TRBV5-1 and TRBJ1-5; D remains ambiguous. CDR1 and CDR2 from the germline V gene are SGHRS and YFSETQ. The CDR3 spans 12 residues. Trimming shortened V by 1 base and J by 7 bases, and 6 bases separated the two germline ends. CDR3 protein: CASSLSGQPQHF. CDR3 bases: TGCGCCAGCAGCTTGAGCGGGCAGCCCCAGCATTTT.

V is TRBV19 and J is TRBJ2-1, with TRBD2 matching over 7 bases. Germline V CDR1 and CDR2: LNHDA, SQIVND (reference sequence). J gave up 4 bases and V 0 bases, and 9 bases lay outside the gene matches. The CDR3 length is 17 residues. The CDR3 DNA reads as TGTGCCAGTAGTATAGATTTTTGGGGGGAGGGATACAATGAGCAGTTCTTC. This sequence encodes CASSIDFWGEGYNEQFF.

The chain employs TRBV10-3 and TRBJ2-7; tentatively, D is TRBD2 (7 bases). V was cut by 9 bases and J by 4 bases, with 19 bases left in between. The CDR3 covers 14 residues. Germline values: CDR1 ENHRY, CDR2 SYGVKD. DNA for the CDR3: TGTGCCATACGTGTGGAGGGGGGGTTATACGAGCAGTACTTC. Its protein is CAIRVEGGLYEQYF.

The rearrangement links TRBV18 to TRBJ2-1; no clear D gene. V lost 3 bases, J lost 6 bases, and 12 bases lay in between. This CDR3 is 14 amino acids long. CDR1 and CDR2 from the germline V gene are KGHSH and LQKENI. In DNA, the CDR3 is TGTGCCAGCTCACCCATACACAGAAGCAATGAGCAGTTCTTC. This codes for CASSPIHRSNEQFF.

This clone was seen a single time. The V gene is TRBV6-2 or TRBV6-3, the J gene TRBJ2-3, with TRBD2 matching over 8 bases. Germline trimming cut 5 bases from V and 3 bases from J; bases unmatched to any gene: 7. This CDR3 spans 15 amino acids. Germline V gene lookup returns CDR1 MNHEY and CDR2 SVGEGT. The CDR3 is CASSRAGVITDTQYF. CDR3 in DNA: TGTGCCAGCAGTAGAGCGGGAGTGATTACAGATACGCAGTATTTT.

This clone was counted a few times. This rearrangement joins TRBV19 to TRBJ1-5; 7 bases fit TRBD1. The V and J ends lost 3 bases and 3 bases, in that order; junction bases with no gene match: 5. The germline V gene has CDR1 LNHDA and CDR2 SQIVND (reference sequence). The CDR3 is 15 amino acids. This CDR3 reads CASSIRDSFNQPQHF. DNA of the CDR3: TGTGCCAGTAGTATTCGGGACAGTTTCAATCAGCCCCAGCATTTT.

The chain joins TRBV7-2 to TRBJ2-3; 16 positions agree with TRBD2. This CDR3 comprises 18 residues. Germline CDR1 is SGHTA and CDR2 is FQGNSA. V gave up 5 bases and J gave up 6 bases; unmatched junction bases: 11. The CDR3 spells CASSLLGTSGRAEDTQYF. The CDR3 DNA reads TGTGCCAGCAGCCTCCTGGGGACTAGCGGGAGGGCCGAGGATACGCAGTATTTT.